A selection of T cell receptor beta chains follows, all from one sample in a study of blood T cell repertoires in COVID-19. Sequencing was performed with immunoSEQ multiplex PCR; in TCRdb, only in-frame clones are kept and a portion is missing. Of approximately 74,000 clones listed, 86% are singletons. Sequencing was performed on peripheral blood. Every receptor here comes from an older woman with acute or convalescent COVID-19. Both conserved end residues are part of each CDR3. A D gene is named only where the DNA matches it firmly. Clone size is given for some rows only: seen once, a few or many times, or a class if the clone is expanded.

j_call d_call clone_size v_call cdr3_nt cdr3_aa
TRBJ1-3 NA NA TRBV10-3 TGTGCCATCTCCCCAGGGCCTGGAAACACCATATATTTT CAISPGPGNTIYF
TRBJ1-2 TRBD1 NA TRBV10-3 TGTGCCATCAGTGAGTCGATGGGACAGGGGTATGGCTACACCTTC CAISESMGQGYGYTF
TRBJ2-7 TRBD2 few TRBV6-5 TGTGCCAGCAGGTTAGGGGAAAGCGGGAACTACGAGCAGTACTTC CASRLGESGNYEQYF
TRBJ2-2 NA NA TRBV5-4 TGTGCCAGCAGCTTCTCGGAGGGGAGTTGGTACACCGGGGAGCTGTTTTTT CASSFSEGSWYTGELFF
TRBJ2-7 NA NA TRBV6-5 TGTGCCAGCAGTTACTCGGGCCTCAGACAGACCTACGAGCAGTACTTC CASSYSGLRQTYEQYF
TRBJ2-2 NA NA TRBV5-1 TGCGCCAGCAACCGACGGGAGCGGACGTCCAACACCGGGGAGCTGTTTTTT CASNRRERTSNTGELFF
TRBJ2-3 NA NA TRBV6-5 TGTGCCAGCAGGGCGGGGACTAGCACAGATACGCAGTATTTT CASRAGTSTDTQYF
TRBJ2-7 NA NA TRBV24-1 TGTGCCACCAGTGCCACTAGGGCCAGGAAGCAGTACTTC CATSATRARKQYF
TRBJ1-4 TRBD1 NA TRBV19 TGTGCCAGTAGCCGTTGGGTGACAGGGAAGCCACCCGAAAAACTGTTTTTT CASSRWVTGKPPEKLFF
TRBJ1-2 TRBD1 NA TRBV27 TGTGCCACCTCGGGACAGAACAACTATGGCTACACCTTC CATSGQNNYGYTF
TRBJ2-7 TRBD1 NA TRBV4-2 TGTGCCAGCAGCCAGGGACAGGGCGACCACGAGCAGTACTTC CASSQGQGDHEQYF
TRBJ1-1 TRBD1 NA TRBV7-2 TGTGCCAGCAGCAAACCCCGACAGGGGATGAACACTGAAGCTTTCTTT CASSKPRQGMNTEAFF
TRBJ2-1 NA NA TRBV11-2 TGTGCCAGCAGCTTAGCCCAGGGGAATGAGCAGTTCTTC CASSLAQGNEQFF
TRBJ2-1 NA NA TRBV11-3 TGTGCCAGCAGCCAACAGGCGAATGAGCAGTTCTTC CASSQQANEQFF
TRBJ1-2 NA NA TRBV3-1/TRBV3-2 TGTGCCAGCAGCCAAGGTGAAAGGAGGAGCGGCTACACCTTC CASSQGERRSGYTF
TRBJ1-1 NA NA TRBV7-9 TGTGCCAGCAGCTTATACGGCGAAGGGGCTGAAGCTTTCTTT CASSLYGEGAEAFF
TRBJ1-5 NA NA TRBV11-2 TGTGCCAGCAGCTTCGGAGGGAAGGATCAGGATCAGCCCCAGCATTTT CASSFGGKDQDQPQHF
TRBJ1-1 NA NA TRBV28 TGTGCCAGCACCCTCATGTGGGGGGGACAAGAAGCTTTCTTT CASTLMWGGQEAFF
TRBJ2-2 NA NA TRBV21-1 TGTGCCAGCGGAGCAAATTCCATGACTGTCCTTTATGGAATGAACACCGGGGAGCTGTTTTTT CASGANSMTVLYGMNTGELFF
TRBJ1-2 TRBD1 NA TRBV5-5 TGTGCCAGCAGCCCGGGACAGGGGGAATACTATGGCTACACCTTC CASSPGQGEYYGYTF
TRBJ1-6 NA NA TRBV12-3/TRBV12-4 TGTGCCAGCAGTTTAGCTCGCGATTCACCCCTCCACTTT CASSLARDSPLHF
TRBJ2-7 TRBD2 NA TRBV19 TGTGCCAGTAGTTCCTCTTGGGGGGGTGAGCCCTACGAGCAGTACTTC CASSSSWGGEPYEQYF
TRBJ1-2 TRBD1 NA TRBV18 TGTGCCAGCTCACTGACCGGGACAGGGACCTATGGCTACACCTTC CASSLTGTGTYGYTF
TRBJ1-1 NA NA TRBV18 TGTGCCAGCTCTCAACAGGAGAACACTGAAGCTTTCTTT CASSQQENTEAFF
TRBJ1-2 NA once TRBV7-2 TGTGCCAGCAGCTTTATTTATGGCTACACCTTC CASSFIYGYTF
TRBJ2-2 TRBD2 NA TRBV28 TGTGCCAGCATCGATTGGGGAATAGAGCGGGGAAACACCGGGGAGCTGTTTTTT CASIDWGIERGNTGELFF
TRBJ2-7 NA NA TRBV28 TGTGCCTCCAGCCAGCGAGCCGGGACCTACGAGCAGTACTTC CASSQRAGTYEQYF
TRBJ2-7 TRBD1 NA TRBV18 TGTGCCAGCTCAATTCAATCAGGGGGTCCAGTCTACGAGCAGTACTTC CASSIQSGGPVYEQYF
TRBJ1-3 NA few TRBV4-2 TGTGCCAGCAGCCGAGGGCACAACTCTGGAAACACCATATATTTT CASSRGHNSGNTIYF
TRBJ2-5 TRBD2 NA TRBV6-6 TGTGCCAGCAGTTACCTAGCGGGGGGGGAGACCCAGTACTTC CASSYLAGGETQYF
TRBJ2-7 NA NA TRBV7-9 TGTGCCAGCAGGTTGGACTATTACGAGCAGTACTTC CASRLDYYEQYF
TRBJ1-1 NA NA TRBV10-3 TGTGCCATCAGTGAGTCGGAGACGGTGACTGAAGCTTTCTTT CAISESETVTEAFF
TRBJ2-1 TRBD2 NA TRBV29-1 TGCAGCGTTGATGGGACTAGCGGTAATTACAATGAGCAGTTCTTC CSVDGTSGNYNEQFF
TRBJ1-2 NA NA TRBV5-4 TGTGCCAGCAGCTTGGATTCCGGGATGAGCGGCTACACCTTC CASSLDSGMSGYTF
TRBJ1-2 NA NA TRBV2 TGTGCCAGCAGTGGGGCCGCCTACTATGGCTACACCTTC CASSGAAYYGYTF
TRBJ2-1 TRBD2 NA TRBV30 TGTGCCTGGAGTAGCTACCGGGGACTAGCGGACGTCAATGAGCAGTTCTTC CAWSSYRGLADVNEQFF
TRBJ2-3 NA NA TRBV30 TGTGCCTGGAGTGTTCAGGGATCGAAAGATACGCAGTATTTT CAWSVQGSKDTQYF
TRBJ2-1 TRBD2 NA TRBV19 TGTGCCAGTAGTATCCTTAGGACCGGGACTACGCTCCTTTTAGTAGAGCAGTTCTTC CASSILRTGTTLLLVEQFF
TRBJ1-2 NA NA TRBV28 TGTGCCAGCAGTTCACCTCCCGGCAGGTACGGCTACACCTTC CASSSPPGRYGYTF
TRBJ1-1 NA NA TRBV7-2 TGTGCCAGCAGCCCCAACAGGGCCGGTTTGAACACTGAAGCTTTCTTT CASSPNRAGLNTEAFF
TRBJ2-3 TRBD1 NA TRBV25-1 TGTGCCACCTCGGACAGGGTATCTACAGATACGCAGTATTTT CATSDRVSTDTQYF
TRBJ2-7 NA NA TRBV7-2 TGTGCCAGCAGCGCTAATGAGGGGGGGGAGCAGTACTTC CASSANEGGEQYF
TRBJ2-1 NA NA TRBV15 TGTGCCACCAGCAGTGAGGTAGCGAACAATGAGCAGTTCTTC CATSSEVANNEQFF
TRBJ1-3 TRBD1 NA TRBV4-3 TGCGCCAGCAGCCTTGGGGGGGGACAGGGAAGAAACACCATATATTTT CASSLGGGQGRNTIYF
TRBJ1-5 NA NA TRBV7-8 TGTGCCAGCAGCTTAGAAGCGTGGAATAGCAATCAGCCCCAGCATTTT CASSLEAWNSNQPQHF
TRBJ2-7 NA NA TRBV7-8 TGTGCCAGCAGCTTAGGGACTTATGGCGAGCAGTACTTC CASSLGTYGEQYF